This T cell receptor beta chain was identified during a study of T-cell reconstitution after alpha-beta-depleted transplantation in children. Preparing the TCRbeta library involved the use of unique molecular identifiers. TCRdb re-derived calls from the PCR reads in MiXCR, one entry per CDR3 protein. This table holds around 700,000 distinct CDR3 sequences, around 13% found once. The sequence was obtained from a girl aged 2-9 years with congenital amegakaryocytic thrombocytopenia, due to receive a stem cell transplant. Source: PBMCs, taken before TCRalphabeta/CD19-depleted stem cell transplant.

The CDR3 is CAAWTSGRVNEQFF. In DNA form, the CDR3 reads TGTGCCGCCTGGACTAGCGGGAGAGTTAATGAGCAGTTCTTC. The chain joins TRBV2 to TRBJ2-1; 13 nucleotides line up with TRBD2. The CDR3 spans 14 residues. The J segment lost 7 bases and the V segment lost 11 bases, leaving 8 bases of the junction unmatched. Germline CDR1 is SNHLY and CDR2 is FYNNEI.